These 6 T cell receptor beta chains came from one sample sequenced in a study of CD8 T cells in ankylosing spondylitis. Points from the study as a whole: For ankylosing spondylitis blood, a TCR beta motif of fewer than 10 highly homologous variants appeared characteristic.

Their specific antigens are unknown. In TCRdb, the 5' RACE reads were re-called with MiXCR into one record per CDR3 protein. In the table there are 700,000 to 850,000 distinct CDR3 sequences, 12% of which are singletons. Sequenced sample: blood, either unsorted or a sorted T cell fraction (not recorded which). These receptors were collected from a male donor with ankylosing spondylitis.

There are many counts of this clonotype. The chain uses TRBV29-1 and TRBJ2-1, with TRBD1 identical over 7 bases. The CDR3 spans 13 residues. In germline, CDR1 is SQVTM, CDR2 ANQGSEA. The junction had 4 bases not matched to a gene; V was cut back by 1 base and J by 7 bases. CDR3 DNA: TGCAGCGTTGAAGGACAGGGCTGGAATGAGCAGTTCTTC. Translating it yields CSVEGQGWNEQFF.

There are a few counts of this clonotype. The chain joins TRBV20-1 to TRBJ2-5; 11 nucleotides line up with TRBD2. The CDR3 has 14 residues. V gave up 4 bases and J gave up 5 bases; unmatched junction bases: 6. Germline-derived CDR1 and CDR2 are DFQATT and SNEGSKA (reference sequence). CDR3 DNA: TGCAGTGCTACATATAGCGGGGGGGCGGAGACCCAGTACTTC. Its protein is CSATYSGGAETQYF.

The rearrangement links TRBV12-3 or TRBV12-4 to TRBJ1-2; no reliable D call. The germline V and J ends were trimmed by 5 bases and 0 bases, with 10 bases remaining between them. The CDR3 has 14 residues. The CDR3, as DNA: TGTGCCAGCAGTGGGAGATTTACTAACTATGGCTACACCTTC. It is translated as CASSGRFTNYGYTF.

This clonotype was seen at least ten times. This chain joins TRBV20-1 and TRBJ1-2; the match to TRBD1 covers 9 bases. CDR3 size: 12 residues. Germline loops: CDR1 DFQATT, CDR2 SNEGSKA (reference sequence). The junction had 5 bases not matched to a gene; V was cut back by 7 bases and J by 5 bases. The CDR3 region is CSELGQGYGYTF. Written as DNA, the CDR3 is TGCAGTGAGCTGGGACAGGGTTATGGCTACACCTTC.

This clonotype was detected ten times or more. The V call is TRBV7-9, the J call TRBJ2-3, with 12 bases fitting TRBD2. The CDR3 length is 16 residues. In germline, CDR1 is SEHNR, CDR2 FQNEAQ (reference sequence). V shed 5 bases and J 1 base; nucleotides not matched to a gene: 4. The CDR3 sequence: CASSPWTSGGTDTQYF. In DNA form, the CDR3 reads TGTGCCAGCAGCCCCTGGACTAGCGGGGGCACAGATACGCAGTATTTT.

This clonotype was recorded at least ten times. The chain recombines TRBV5-1 with TRBJ2-7; 7 nucleotides agree with TRBD2. The junction had 10 bases not matched to a gene; V was cut back by 4 bases and J by 0 bases. Germline CDR1 reads SGHRS; CDR2 reads YFSETQ. The CDR3 is 16 amino acids. The CDR3 is CASSRGGNQPSYEQYF. For the CDR3, the DNA is TGCGCCAGCAGCCGCGGGGGTAACCAACCCTCCTACGAGCAGTACTTC.